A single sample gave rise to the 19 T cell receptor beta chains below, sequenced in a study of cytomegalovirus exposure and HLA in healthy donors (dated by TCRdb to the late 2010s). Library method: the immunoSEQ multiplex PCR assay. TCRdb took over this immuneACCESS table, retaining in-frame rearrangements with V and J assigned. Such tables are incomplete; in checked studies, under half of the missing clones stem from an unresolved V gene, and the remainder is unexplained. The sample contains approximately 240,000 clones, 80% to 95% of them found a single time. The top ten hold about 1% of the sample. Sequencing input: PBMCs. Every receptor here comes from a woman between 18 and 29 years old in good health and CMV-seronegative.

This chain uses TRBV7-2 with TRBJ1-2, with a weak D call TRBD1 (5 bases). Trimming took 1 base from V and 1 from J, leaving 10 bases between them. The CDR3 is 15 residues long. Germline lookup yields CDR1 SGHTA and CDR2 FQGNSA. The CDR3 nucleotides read TGTGCCAGCAGCTTAGAAGCAGGGTATAACTATGGCTACACCTTC. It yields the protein CASSLEAGYNYGYTF.

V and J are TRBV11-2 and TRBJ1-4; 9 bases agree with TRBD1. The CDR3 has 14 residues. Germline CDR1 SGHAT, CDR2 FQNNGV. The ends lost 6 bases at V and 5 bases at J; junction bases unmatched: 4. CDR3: CASRSGTGNEKLFF. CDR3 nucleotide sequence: TGTGCCAGCAGGAGTGGGACAGGGAATGAAAAACTGTTTTTT.

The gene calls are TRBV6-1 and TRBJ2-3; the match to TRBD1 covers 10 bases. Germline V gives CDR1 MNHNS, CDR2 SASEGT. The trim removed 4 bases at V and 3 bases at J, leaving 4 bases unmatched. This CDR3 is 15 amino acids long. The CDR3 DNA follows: TGTGCCAGCAGTGTCCGGACAGGGGGAACAGATACGCAGTATTTT. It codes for CASSVRTGGTDTQYF.

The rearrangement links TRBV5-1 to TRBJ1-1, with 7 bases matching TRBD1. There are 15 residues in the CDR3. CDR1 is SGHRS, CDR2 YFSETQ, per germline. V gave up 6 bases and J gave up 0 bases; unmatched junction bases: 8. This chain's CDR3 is CASNGGQRMNTEAFF. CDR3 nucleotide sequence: TGCGCCAGCAACGGGGGACAGAGAATGAACACTGAAGCTTTCTTT.

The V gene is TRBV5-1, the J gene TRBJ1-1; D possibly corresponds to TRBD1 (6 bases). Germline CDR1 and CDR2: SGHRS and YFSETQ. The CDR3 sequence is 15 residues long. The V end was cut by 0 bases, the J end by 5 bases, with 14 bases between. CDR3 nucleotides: TGCGCCAGCAGCTTGGCAGTAGGGGGAGTAACTGAAGCTTTCTTT. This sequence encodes CASSLAVGGVTEAFF.

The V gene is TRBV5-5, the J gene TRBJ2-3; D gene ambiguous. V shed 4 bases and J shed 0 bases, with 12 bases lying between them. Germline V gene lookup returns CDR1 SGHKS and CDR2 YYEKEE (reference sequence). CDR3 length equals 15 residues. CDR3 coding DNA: TGTGCCAGCAGCCTGTACGAGGCTAGCACAGATACGCAGTATTTT. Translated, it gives CASSLYEASTDTQYF.

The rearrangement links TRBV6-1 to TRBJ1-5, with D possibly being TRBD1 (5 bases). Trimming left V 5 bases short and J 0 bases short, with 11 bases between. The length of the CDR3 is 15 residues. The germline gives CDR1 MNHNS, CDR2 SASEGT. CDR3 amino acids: CASSTRGLSNQPQHF. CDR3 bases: TGTGCCAGCAGTACGAGGGGACTTAGCAATCAGCCCCAGCATTTT.

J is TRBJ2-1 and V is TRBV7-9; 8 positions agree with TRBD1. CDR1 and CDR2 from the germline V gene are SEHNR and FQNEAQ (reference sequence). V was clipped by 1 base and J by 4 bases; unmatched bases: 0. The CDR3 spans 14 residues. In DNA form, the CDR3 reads TGTGCCAGCAGCTTAGGGACAGGGTACAATGAGCAGTTCTTC. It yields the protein CASSLGTGYNEQFF.

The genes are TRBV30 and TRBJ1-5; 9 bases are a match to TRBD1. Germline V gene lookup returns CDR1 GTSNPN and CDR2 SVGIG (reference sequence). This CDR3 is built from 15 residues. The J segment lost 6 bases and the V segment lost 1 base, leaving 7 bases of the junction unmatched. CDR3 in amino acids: CAWSGADRGGQPQHF. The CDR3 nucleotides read TGTGCCTGGAGTGGAGCCGACAGGGGGGGTCAGCCCCAGCATTTT.

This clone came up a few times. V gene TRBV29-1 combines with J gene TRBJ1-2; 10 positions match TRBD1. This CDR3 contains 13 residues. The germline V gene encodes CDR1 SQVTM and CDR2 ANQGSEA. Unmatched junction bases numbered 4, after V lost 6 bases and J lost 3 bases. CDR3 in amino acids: CSVGTGAYYGYTF. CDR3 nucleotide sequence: TGCAGCGTGGGGACAGGGGCCTACTATGGCTACACCTTC.

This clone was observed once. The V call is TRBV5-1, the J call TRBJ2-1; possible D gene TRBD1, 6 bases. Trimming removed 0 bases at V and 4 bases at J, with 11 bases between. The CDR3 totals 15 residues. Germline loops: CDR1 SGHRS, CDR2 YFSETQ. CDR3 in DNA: TGCGCCAGCAGCTTGGTGACAGGTAATTACAATGAGCAGTTCTTC. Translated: CASSLVTGNYNEQFF. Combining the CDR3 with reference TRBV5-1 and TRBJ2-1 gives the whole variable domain KAGVTQTPRYLIKTRGQQVTLSCSPISGHRSVSWYQQTPGQGLQFLFEYFSETQRNKGNFPGRFSGRQFSNSRSEMNVSTLELGDSALYLCASSLVTGNYNEQFFGPGTRLTVL.

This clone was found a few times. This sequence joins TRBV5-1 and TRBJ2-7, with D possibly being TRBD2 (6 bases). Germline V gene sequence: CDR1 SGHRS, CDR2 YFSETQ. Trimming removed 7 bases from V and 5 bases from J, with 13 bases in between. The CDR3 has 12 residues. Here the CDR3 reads CASSGGIDEQYF. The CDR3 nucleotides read TGCGCCAGCTCGGGCGGGATCGACGAGCAGTACTTC.

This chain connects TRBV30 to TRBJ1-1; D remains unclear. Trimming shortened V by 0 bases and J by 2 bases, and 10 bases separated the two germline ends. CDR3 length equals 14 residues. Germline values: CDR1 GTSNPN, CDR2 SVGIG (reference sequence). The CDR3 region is CAWSVSSLNTEAFF. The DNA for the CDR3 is TGTGCCTGGAGTGTATCGTCGCTAAACACTGAAGCTTTCTTT. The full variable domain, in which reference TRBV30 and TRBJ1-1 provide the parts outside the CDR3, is SQTIHQWPATLVQPVGSPLSLECTVEGTSNPNLYWYRQAAGRGLQLLFYSVGIGQISSEVPQNLSASRPQDRQFILSSKKLLLSDSGFYLCAWSVSSLNTEAFFGQGTRLTVV.

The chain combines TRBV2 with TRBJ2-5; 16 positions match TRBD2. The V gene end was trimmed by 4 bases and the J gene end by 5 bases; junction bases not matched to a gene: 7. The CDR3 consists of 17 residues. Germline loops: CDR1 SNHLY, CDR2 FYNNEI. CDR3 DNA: TGTGCCAGCAGTGTGGGGACTAGCGGGAGGGCCGGGGAGACCCAGTACTTC. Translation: CASSVGTSGRAGETQYF.

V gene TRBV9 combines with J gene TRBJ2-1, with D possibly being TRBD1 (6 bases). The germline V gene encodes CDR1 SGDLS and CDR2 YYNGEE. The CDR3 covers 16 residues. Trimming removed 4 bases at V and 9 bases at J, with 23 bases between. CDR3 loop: CASSPRWLTGTVEQFF. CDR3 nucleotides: TGTGCCAGCAGCCCCCGATGGCTGACAGGAACCGTTGAGCAGTTCTTC.

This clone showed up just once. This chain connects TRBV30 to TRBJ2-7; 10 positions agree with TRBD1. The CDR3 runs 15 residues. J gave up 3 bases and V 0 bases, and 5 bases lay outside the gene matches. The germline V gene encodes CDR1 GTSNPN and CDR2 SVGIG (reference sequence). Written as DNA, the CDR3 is TGTGCCTGGAGTGTTGGATGGACAGGGGGCTACGAGCAGTACTTC. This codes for CAWSVGWTGGYEQYF.

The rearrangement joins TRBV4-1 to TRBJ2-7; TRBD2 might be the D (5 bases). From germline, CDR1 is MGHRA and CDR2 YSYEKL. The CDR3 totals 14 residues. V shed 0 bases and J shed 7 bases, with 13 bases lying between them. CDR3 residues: CASSQEPAEMEQYF. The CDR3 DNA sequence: TGCGCCAGCAGCCAAGAGCCAGCGGAGATGGAGCAGTACTTC.

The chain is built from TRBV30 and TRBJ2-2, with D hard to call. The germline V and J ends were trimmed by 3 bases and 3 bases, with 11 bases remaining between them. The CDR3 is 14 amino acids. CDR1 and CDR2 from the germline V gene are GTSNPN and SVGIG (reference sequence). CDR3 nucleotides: TGTGCCTGGAGGGGTGAGGTGGACACCGGGGAGCTGTTTTTT. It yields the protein CAWRGEVDTGELFF.

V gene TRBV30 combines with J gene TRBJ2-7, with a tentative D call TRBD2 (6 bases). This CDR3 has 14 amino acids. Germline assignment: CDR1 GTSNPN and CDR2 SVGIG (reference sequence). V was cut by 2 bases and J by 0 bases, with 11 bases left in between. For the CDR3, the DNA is TGTGCCTGGAGTCGGGGACTGAGCTCCTACGAGCAGTACTTC. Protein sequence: CAWSRGLSSYEQYF.